The entry that follows covers one T cell receptor beta chain sequence. Repertoires were generated with immunoSEQ multiplex PCR, while TCRdb's copy carries only in-frame clones and drops some. The repertoire holds about 2 million clones, with about 95% as singletons. Naive CD8 cells lacked CD45RO, underwent positive selection for CCR7 and left out terminally differentiated effector memory CD45RA+ cells. The record originates from a study of shared clonotypes between healthy human individuals. Trimming pared 1 base from V and 3 bases from J, leaving 11 bases between. Germline V gene sequence: CDR1 LGHNT, CDR2 FRNRAP. This CDR3 is 15 amino acids long.

The sequenced material came from naive CD8+ T cells sorted from blood. The rearrangement links TRBV12-5 to TRBJ2-3; a possible D gene is TRBD1 (5 bases). This sequence was found in a young man in good health. The DNA for the CDR3 is TGTGCTAGTGGTTTGGCCCAAGCAGGGACAGATACGCAGTATTTT. This translates into CASGLAQAGTDTQYF. Using reference TRBV12-5 and TRBJ2-3 for the parts outside the CDR3, the full variable domain is DARVTQTPRHKVTEMGQEVTMRCQPILGHNTVFWYRQTMMQGLELLAYFRNRAPLDDSGMPKDRFSAEMPDATLATLKIQPSEPRDSAVYFCASGLAQAGTDTQYFGPGTRLTVL.